These T cell receptor beta chains were read from a single sample in a study of blood T cells in healthy people across ages. TCRdb reprocessed the 5' RACE reads via MiXCR and lists one record per CDR3 protein. Among 600,000 or so distinct CDR3 sequences listed, 21% were seen once. The sequencing input was blood. The receptors stem from a man between 65 and 85 years old in good health. Both conserved end residues are part of each CDR3. The D gene is left open where the match is weak.

v_call cdr3_length d_call cdr3_aa
TRBV27 16 TRBD2 CASSFRRTSGRYEQFF
TRBV6-6 13 TRBD1 CASSPKGANEQFF
TRBV28 16 - CASSLLRIQANYGYTF
TRBV6-4 15 - CASSPAGLHTDTQYF
TRBV4-1 15 TRBD1 CASSQDTGGIQTQYF
TRBV5-1 16 TRBD1 CASSLEAQGNNSPLHF
TRBV6-2/TRBV6-3 16 TRBD2 CASSLFGLAGRYEQYF
TRBV7-2 16 - CASSLDPSLNYLPLHF
TRBV20-1 13 - CSAGGQRGETQYF
TRBV5-1 14 TRBD2 CASSGDGGNYEQYF
TRBV7-2 16 - CASSLYTSPNTGELFF
TRBV5-1 15 - CASSLRTEVNSPLHF
TRBV9 15 TRBD2 CASSVDPAGSNEQYF
TRBV20-1 13 TRBD1 CSAGQGLGYEQYF
TRBV7-3 16 TRBD2 CASSSLGLAEPDTQYF
TRBV10-3 17 - CAISESERSVFADTQHF
TRBV29-1 16 - CSVEDRRGMNQETQYF
TRBV20-1 14 TRBD2 CSARLAGGTHEQFF
TRBV5-5 17 TRBD2 CASSWGLAGVEQETQYF
TRBV6-5 13 - CASNGANTGELFF
TRBV15 16 TRBD2 CATSVRLAGSTDTQYF
TRBV6-6 15 TRBD1 CASNPDRAHNSPLHF
TRBV3-1 13 - CASSTINTGELFF
TRBV24-1 18 TRBD1 CATSDLGDRGLAKNIQYF
TRBV20-1 14 TRBD1 CSAPGQGVGNEQFF
TRBV7-9 14 - CASSLGLPTGELFF
TRBV12-3/TRBV12-4 13 - CASSFREGDMEYF
TRBV11-3 13 - CASSTTGSNEQFF
TRBV12-3/TRBV12-4 15 TRBD1 CASSRQGTLDYGYTF
TRBV10-3 16 - CAISETGLSNTGELFF
TRBV28 16 - CASSPPGGTTGQPQHF
TRBV11-2 12 - CASSHPTNEQFF
TRBV20-1 11 - CSARDRGAAFF
TRBV5-1 17 - CASSPLGGDLTQETQYF
TRBV4-1 16 TRBD2 CASSQASAGAYNEQFF
TRBV27 15 - CASRVSGGINSPLHF
TRBV10-3 13 - CAISESEFYEQYF
TRBV7-9 14 - CASSLVPGFYGYTF
TRBV12-3/TRBV12-4 15 - CASSSSPPRAYEQYF
TRBV11-2 15 - CASSPRGGSTDTQYF
TRBV6-5 15 - CASSYSSVPYNEQFF
TRBV5-5 14 - CASSFYAAPGPQFF
TRBV5-1 13 - CASSEEVNTEAFF
TRBV4-1 15 - CASSQEGFSYNEQFF
TRBV27 14 - CASSFTGIIGELFF
TRBV20-1 12 - CSAGRETDTQYF
TRBV6-1 14 - CASAMGGGADTQYF
TRBV30 13 - CAWSVQLNEKLFF
TRBV7-2 12 - CASSLSHYEQYF
TRBV12-3/TRBV12-4 15 - CASSFRTANTGELFF
TRBV7-2 16 - CASSLGGQRLTDTQYF
TRBV28 13 - CATGGSYNSPLHF
TRBV7-2 15 TRBD1 CASSQGGSTDYEQYF
TRBV12-3/TRBV12-4 15 - CASSSTGTGVETQYF
TRBV4-3 15 TRBD1 CASSQGTGGQETQYF